This TCR beta chain was recorded in a study of blood T cell repertoires in COVID-19 (dated by TCRdb to 2020 to 2022). Notes on the research overall: The collaborator samples originated in the United States, Italy and Spain and spanned the acute and convalescent phases of COVID-19. A freely available public database, intended as a resource for researchers studying the immune response to SARS-CoV-2, is where the repertoires were released. Nearly every sample came with metadata listing a de-identified subject ID, COVID-19 status, age in years and sex. Deeply sampled blood TCRbeta repertoires from subjects exposed to, actively infected with, or recovered from COVID-19 were included in the dataset. The material from the prospective study consisted of cDNA or gDNA derived from T cells, B-cell-depleted T cells, or PBMCs. Where HLA class I and class II types were available, the types were taken from metadata supplied by the sample provider, not from assay-based typing. The samples were drawn from two sources: the first 160 participants of the ongoing ImmuneRACE study, and about 1,300 subjects contributed by 6 global collaborators.

The CDR3 contains 17 residues, cysteine and phenylalanine counted. Only the CDR3 part of the read is kept: 51 bases, read in frame from the first base. V was cut back by 2 bases and J by 7 bases, leaving a gap of 22 bases between them. The germline V gene provides CDR1 SGHTS and CDR2 YDEGEE. TCRbeta CDR3 regions were amplified from genomic DNA using the immunoSEQ Assay, a bias-controlled multiplex PCR. Per the source publication's procedure: The number of nucleated cells in each sample was estimated from the amplification of reference gene primers within the assay. To quantify the absolute abundance of each unique TCRbeta CDR3 rearrangement, sequence reads were collapsed and filtered. Productive Simpson clonality was computed per sample as the square root of Simpson's diversity index over productive rearrangements. In TCRdb, the immuneACCESS table is reduced to in-frame sequences with V and J assigned. These tables do not hold every clone; where another copy was compared, an unresolved V gene accounts for under half, and the others remain unexplained. Clonal size and the V and J genes are those of that table, whereas D and trimming came from the DNA. Present in this sample are under 350,000 clones, around 86% of which were seen just once. Together, the top ten hold roughly 4% of the sample.

The research as a whole found: The quantity of clinical and demographic metadata differed by source and by participant and was supplied without curation.

Participants in the prospective study were aged about 18 to 89 years, lived in 24 United States geographic areas, and enrolled through a virtual design. In the prospective study, cohorts were assigned on the basis of participant-reported clinical history obtained from a screening survey and a study questionnaire. In the prospective study, mobile phlebotomists collected whole blood, serum and a nasopharyngeal or oropharyngeal swab from each participant. Prospective study participants could optionally give additional blood draws and questionnaires over an approximately 2-month period. Blood samples from the prospective study were shipped frozen or at room temperature prior to DNA extraction. For this clone: Its cognate antigen has yet to be identified. No per-base quality is available; no much larger clone lies one base away.

This TCR derives from a woman between 35 and 50 years old with acute COVID-19. The rearrangement combines TRBV5-8 with TRBJ1-5, and possibly TRBD1, on 5 matching bases. Source material: PBMCs or T cells enriched from blood (not recorded which). The sequenced DNA: TGTGCCAGCAGCTTTACGGCAATTTCGTGGAGGGGACAGCCCCAGCATTTT. Translated, this gives CASSFTAISWRGQPQHF. The full variable domain, completed from the reference TRBV5-8 and TRBJ1-5 proteins outside the CDR3, reads EAGVTQSPTHLIKTRGQQATLRCSPISGHTSVYWYQQALGLGLQFLLWYDEGEERNRGNFPPRFSGRQFPNYSSELNVNALELEDSALYLCASSFTAISWRGQPQHFGDGTRLSIL.